Listed below are T cell receptor beta chains from one sample, sequenced in a study of cytomegalovirus exposure and HLA in healthy donors. TCRdb's table, derived via immunoSEQ multiplex PCR, lists solely in-frame clones and lacks some. The sample records some 120,000 clones, around 76% being singletons. The sample taken for sequencing was PBMCs. Receptors were obtained from a woman in her fifties or sixties in good health and CMV-seropositive. CDR3s include the opening cysteine and the closing phenylalanine or tryptophan. The order of the fields is CDR3 length, V gene, CDR3 protein.

15	TRBV28	CASSNRGSSNEKLFF
16	TRBV4-3	CASSQDEPSGANVLTF
15	TRBV11-2	CASSPRQGFVYEQYF
15	TRBV19	CASSTVAGRHYEQYF
15	TRBV27	CASRKRAGGEAEAFF
13	TRBV18	CASSPNQGPEQYF
16	TRBV7-2	CASSLFMFGTGSEAFF
13	TRBV2	CASSTQAGTMQFF
16	TRBV30	CAWTTGTGANTGELFF
18	TRBV7-2	CASREGLAGGPGANVLTF
22	TRBV19	CASSPLKLIQGAEYPGNYGYTF
15	TRBV6-1	CASSELDRGSSPLHF
13	TRBV6-5	CASSSPQLSPLHF
16	TRBV11-2	CASSLGQLYMNTEAFF
14	TRBV6-5	CASRHSGRNNEQFF
16	TRBV4-1	CASSQARTSVGGELFF
15	TRBV9	CASSGTTREKVPQYF
13	TRBV11-2	CASSWRVTDTQYF
17	TRBV9	CASSPLTSQGKYNEQFF
15	TRBV5-6	CASSLLREVNTEAFF
13	TRBV5-1	CASSSQGNTEAFF
14	TRBV7-9	CASRVQGAYNEQFF
13	TRBV29-1	CSVVEQEGQPQHF
16	TRBV4-2	CASSQEQAGGTSEQYF
13	TRBV30	CAWSTAGGDTQYF
15	TRBV6-5	CASSLAGGKSDTQYF
13	TRBV19	CATRRTGGTEAFF
15	TRBV29-1	CSVDPSQGSYNEQFF
17	TRBV27	CASSRSGLAGGSYEQYF
14	TRBV7-8	CATSRGPLADGYTF
12	TRBV11-2	CASSPGRYEQYF
14	TRBV5-1	CASSWGGNNQPQHF
13	TRBV9	CASSGGDQETQYF
14	TRBV5-1	CASSSWAGRETQYF
14	TRBV5-4	CASSFPSAPGSQYF
15	TRBV7-8	CASSSKRVSGYGYTF
15	TRBV5-6	CASSAIGTVQETQYF
15	TRBV7-2	CASSRGGSNTGELFF
13	TRBV11-2	CASSFSENTEAFF
17	TRBV7-2	CASSPHNTGAWVVTLHF
17	TRBV15	CATSRDSRVSPVAEAFF
16	TRBV5-5	CASSPGLAGAVETQYF
15	TRBV7-9	CASSRAQGGGTEAFF
18	TRBV6-1	CASSVPWTGRATNEKLFF